This T cell receptor beta chain was sequenced in a study of cytomegalovirus exposure and HLA in healthy donors. Regarding donors, all were healthy bone marrow donors. The primer mix had 60 Vbeta and 13 Jbeta primers. Using immunoSEQ multiplex PCR, the repertoire was profiled, and TCRdb retains in-frame clones only, with some absent. Of more than 85,000 clones in the sample, under 75% are singletons; the top ten hold approximately 1.1%. Germline CDR1 and CDR2: MNHEY and SMNVEV (reference sequence). J gave up 2 bases and V 3 bases, and 5 bases lay outside the gene matches. The CDR3 totals 15 residues. The origin of this receptor is a female donor in good health and CMV-seronegative. The specimen sequenced was PBMCs. This rearrangement joins TRBV27 to TRBJ1-1, with 8 nucleotides matching TRBD1. The CDR3 loop is CASSFGTGRNTEAFF. The DNA of the CDR3 is TGTGCCAGCAGTTTTGGGACAGGTAGAAACACTGAAGCTTTCTTT.